These 9 T cell receptor beta chains share one sample of origin, sequenced in a study of shared clonotypes between healthy human individuals. Produced via immunoSEQ multiplex PCR; TCRdb's table is partial and in-frame only. The data show roughly 2.2 million clones, with 85% to 95% seen just once and approximately 0.4% held by the top ten. The sequencing sample was made of naive CD4+ T cells from PBMCs. Subset here: CD45RA+ positively selected. These receptors came from a man between 18 and 35 years old in good health. Some clones in this sample may be carry-over from other donors' samples.

This chain joins TRBV27 and TRBJ2-5; no definite D call. The CDR3 is 14 amino acids. The V end lost 6 bases, the J end lost 5 bases, and 16 bases lay between the germline ends. Germline V gene data show CDR1 as MNHEY and CDR2 as SMNVEV (reference sequence). CDR3 DNA sequence: TGTGCCAGCAGACCCTTAGGTGGCTGGGAGACCCAGTACTTC. Translated: CASRPLGGWETQYF.

The chain joins TRBV10-3 to TRBJ2-7; perhaps TRBD2 as D (6 bases). Germline loops: CDR1 ENHRY, CDR2 SYGVKD. There are 14 residues in the CDR3. V was trimmed by 2 bases and J by 1 base, leaving 9 bases between them. As DNA, the CDR3 is TGTGCCATCAGTGAGGGACTACTGTCCTACGAGCAGTACTTC. It translates to CAISEGLLSYEQYF.

The V call is TRBV28, the J call TRBJ2-3; the match to TRBD2 covers 7 bases. Germline V CDR1 and CDR2: MDHEN, SYDVKM. The junction had 4 bases not matched to a gene; V was cut back by 4 bases and J by 0 bases. The CDR3 runs to 15 residues. CDR3 protein: CASSSPSGSTDTQYF. Here the CDR3 DNA reads TGTGCCAGCAGTTCCCCTAGCGGAAGCACAGATACGCAGTATTTT. The variable domain in full, completed from reference TRBV28 and TRBJ2-3, reads DVKVTQSSRYLVKRTGEKVFLECVQDMDHENMFWYRQDPGLGLRLIYFSYDVKMKEKGDIPEGYSVSREKKERFSLILESASTNQTSMYLCASSSPSGSTDTQYFGPGTRLTVL.

The chain recombines TRBV4-3 with TRBJ2-3, with D possibly matching TRBD2 (5 bases). In germline, CDR1 is LGHNA, CDR2 YSLEER. CDR3 length: 15 residues. Trimming pared 1 base from V and 6 bases from J, leaving 14 bases between. The CDR3 DNA follows: TGCGCCAGCAGCCAAGGGCCCCCACCGGGGGATACGCAGTATTTT. Its translation: CASSQGPPPGDTQYF.

The sample holds one count of this clone. A much bigger clone sits one base away, suggesting this may be a read error. The same CDR3 arises from other DNA sequences in this sample as well. V usage is TRBV5-1 and J usage is TRBJ2-5; no reliable D call. The CDR3 has 12 residues. Germline lookup yields CDR1 SGHRS and CDR2 YFSETQ. V dropped 0 bases and J dropped 3 bases, with 3 bases sitting between them. CDR3 bases: TGCGCCAGCAGCTTGGCCGAAGAGACCCAGTACTTC. Encoded protein: CASSLAEETQYF.

The chain carries TRBV10-2 and TRBJ1-5; TRBD1 agrees at 7 bases. Germline V CDR1 and CDR2: WSHSY, SAAADI. Trimming removed 7 bases from V and 11 bases from J; junction bases left unmatched: 17. CDR3 length equals 15 residues. The DNA for the CDR3 is TGCGCCAGCACGTCCGGGACAGACGGACTCACCGCCCAGCATTTT. It encodes CASTSGTDGLTAQHF.

The chain uses TRBV6-1 and TRBJ1-1, with D perhaps TRBD1 (5 bases). Germline V lookup: CDR1 MNHNS, CDR2 SASEGT. V lost 8 bases to trimming and J lost 1 base, with 17 bases between them. CDR3 length: 15 residues. The DNA of the CDR3 is TGTGCCAGCGGGACCGGGCCAGGCGGGAACACTGAAGCTTTCTTT. Residues: CASGTGPGGNTEAFF.

This clone was detected only once. The J gene is TRBJ1-2, the V gene TRBV5-1, with 9 bases lining up with TRBD1. The ends lost 4 bases at V and 8 bases at J; junction bases unmatched: 6. The CDR3 has 13 residues. Germline assignment: CDR1 SGHRS and CDR2 YFSETQ. The CDR3: CASSKDRGQGYTF. CDR3 coding DNA: TGCGCCAGCAGCAAGGACAGGGGTCAAGGCTACACCTTC. The complete variable domain, with remaining parts taken from reference TRBV5-1 and TRBJ1-2, reads KAGVTQTPRYLIKTRGQQVTLSCSPISGHRSVSWYQQTPGQGLQFLFEYFSETQRNKGNFPGRFSGRQFSNSRSEMNVSTLELGDSALYLCASSKDRGQGYTFGSGTRLTVV.

The V and J genes are TRBV9 and TRBJ1-3, with TRBD1 identical over 7 bases. J was trimmed by 1 base and V by 0 bases; bases with no gene match: 7. This CDR3 has 17 amino acids. CDR1 and CDR2 from the germline V gene are SGDLS and YYNGEE. CDR3 coding DNA: TGTGCCAGCAGCGTAGGGGCAGGGGGTACTTCTGGAAACACCATATATTTT. It translates to CASSVGAGGTSGNTIYF.